Only a few counts were recorded for the clone carrying this T cell receptor beta chain. The antigen is unknown. TCR beta CDR3 sequences were amplified from RNA transcripts. HTBI primers drove first-round RT-PCR of the TCR CDR3. TCRdb reprocessed the multiplex PCR reads via MiXCR and lists one record per CDR3 protein. Among more than 350,000 distinct CDR3 sequences listed, around 15% were seen once. This sample was included in a study of T cells in Graves' hyperthyroidism and ophthalmopathy. Findings and caveats of the study: The model identified upcoming ophthalmopathy a median approximately six months ahead of onset.

V lost 5 bases and J 0 bases, leaving 14 bases between the germline ends. The CDR3 has 14 residues. CDR1 GTSNPN and CDR2 SVGIG come from the germline V gene (reference sequence). The chain uses TRBV30 and TRBJ2-7; D not resolved. The receptor was derived from a woman aged 55-69 years with Graves' ophthalmopathy. The sample consisted of blood. The CDR3 loop is CAWGDDAISYEQYF. For the CDR3, the DNA is TGTGCCTGGGGAGACGACGCAATCTCCTACGAGCAGTACTTC.